This section outlines one TCR beta chain sequence together with its context. TCRdb's table, derived via immunoSEQ multiplex PCR, lists solely in-frame clones and lacks some. The sample has 95,000 to 100,000 clones; almost 95% are singletons. CDR1 and CDR2 (germline): SGHRS, YFSETQ. The J segment lost 4 bases and the V segment lost 0 bases, leaving 6 bases of the junction unmatched. The CDR3 is 16 residues long. The sample originates from a study of blood T cell repertoires in COVID-19. Overall study context: PBMCs, B-cell-depleted T cells, or T cells provided the cDNA or gDNA that made up the material.

The chain carries TRBV5-1 and TRBJ2-7; TRBD1 matches at 11 bases. The receptor comes from a man over 45 with active COVID-19. Material for sequencing was peripheral blood. The DNA for the CDR3 is TGCGCCAGCAGCTTGGCACCGGACAGGGGGCTTTACGAGCAGTACTTC. Its protein is CASSLAPDRGLYEQYF. The whole variable domain, filled in from reference TRBV5-1 and TRBJ2-7, reads KAGVTQTPRYLIKTRGQQVTLSCSPISGHRSVSWYQQTPGQGLQFLFEYFSETQRNKGNFPGRFSGRQFSNSRSEMNVSTLELGDSALYLCASSLAPDRGLYEQYFGPGTRLTVT.